Listed below are T cell receptor beta chains from one sample, sequenced in a study of blood T cell repertoires in COVID-19. Here immunoSEQ multiplex PCR was the method, and the copy in TCRdb shows in-frame clones only, minus some. The sample includes 190,000 or so clones, about 86% of them seen just once. The source material was peripheral blood. These receptors all stem from a woman in her twenties or thirties with active or convalescent COVID-19. Each CDR3 is given with its conserved first and last residue. Fields, in order: clone size, CDR3 length, V gene, J gene, D gene, CDR3 DNA, CDR3 protein. D genes are given only for firm matches. Where a row states a size, it is once, few, many or the class of an expanded clone; other rows omit it.

-	16	TRBV11-3	TRBJ1-3	TRBD1	TGTGCCAGCAGCGAAGGACAGGGGGCGGCTGGAAACACCATATATTTT	CASSEGQGAAGNTIYF
-	16	TRBV24-1	TRBJ2-1	TRBD2	TGTGCCACCAGTGATTTAGTAGCGGGAGCCTACAATGAGCAGTTCTTC	CATSDLVAGAYNEQFF
once	15	TRBV5-1	TRBJ1-3	TRBD1	TGCGCCAGCAGCTCCGTTACAGGGGCTGGAAACACCATATATTTT	CASSSVTGAGNTIYF
-	15	TRBV5-1	TRBJ1-1	-	TGCGCCAGCAGCTTGGACCCCACTAAGAACACTGAAGCTTTCTTT	CASSLDPTKNTEAFF
once	14	TRBV3-1/TRBV3-2	TRBJ1-2	-	TGTGCCAGCAGCGAAAGGGAGGGAGGCGATGGCTACACCTTC	CASSEREGGDGYTF
-	16	TRBV4-2	TRBJ2-3	-	TGTGCCAGCAGCCAAGTATCTAGCGAGGGCACAGATACGCAGTATTTT	CASSQVSSEGTDTQYF
-	14	TRBV2	TRBJ2-2	-	TGTGCCAGCAGTTGGCAGGAGAACACCGGGGAGCTGTTTTTT	CASSWQENTGELFF
once	16	TRBV19	TRBJ1-2	-	TGTGCCAGTAGTATAGAAAGGTGGCAGGGTCCGGATGGCTACACCTTC	CASSIERWQGPDGYTF
-	13	TRBV29-1	TRBJ2-1	TRBD2	TGCAGCGGTAGCGGGAGCTCCTACAATGAGCAGTTCTTC	CSGSGSSYNEQFF
-	12	TRBV5-8	TRBJ1-1	-	TGTGCCAGCAGCTTGGTAAACACTGAAGCTTTCTTT	CASSLVNTEAFF
-	15	TRBV10-2	TRBJ1-3	-	TGCGCCAGCAGGCAAAGGCAGGCCTCTGGAAACACCATATATTTT	CASRQRQASGNTIYF
-	13	TRBV11-2	TRBJ2-3	-	TGTGCCAGCAGCTTTGGGGAGGCAGATACGCAGTATTTT	CASSFGEADTQYF
-	16	TRBV24-1	TRBJ2-2	TRBD1	TGTGCCACCAGTGATCCGGGACAGGGTGTGACCGGGGAGCTGTTTTTT	CATSDPGQGVTGELFF
-	14	TRBV7-9	TRBJ2-7	TRBD1	TGTGCCAGCAGCACACCGGGACAGCCCTACGAGCAGTACTTC	CASSTPGQPYEQYF
once	13	TRBV7-9	TRBJ2-7	TRBD1	TGTGCCAGCAACGGGACAGCCCACTACGAGCAGTACTTC	CASNGTAHYEQYF
-	11	TRBV19	TRBJ1-1	TRBD1	TGTGCCAGTAGTATGTCAGGGGGAGCTTTCTTT	CASSMSGGAFF
-	13	TRBV5-1	TRBJ2-5	-	TGCGCCAGCAGCCTTCCAGGGGGGGAGACCCAGTACTTC	CASSLPGGETQYF
once	12	TRBV2	TRBJ1-2	-	TGTGCCAGCAGTGAAATAAACTATGGCTACACCTTC	CASSEINYGYTF